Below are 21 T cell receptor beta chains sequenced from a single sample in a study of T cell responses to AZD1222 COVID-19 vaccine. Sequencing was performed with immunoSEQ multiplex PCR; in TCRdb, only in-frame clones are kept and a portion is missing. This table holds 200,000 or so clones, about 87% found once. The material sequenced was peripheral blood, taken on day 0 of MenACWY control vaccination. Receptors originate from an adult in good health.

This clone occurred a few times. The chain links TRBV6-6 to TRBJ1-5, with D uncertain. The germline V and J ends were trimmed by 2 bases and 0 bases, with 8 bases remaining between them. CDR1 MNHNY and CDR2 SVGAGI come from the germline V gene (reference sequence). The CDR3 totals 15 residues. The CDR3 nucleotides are TGTGCCAGCAGTTACGGCCTCCATAGCAATCAGCCCCAGCATTTT. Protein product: CASSYGLHSNQPQHF.

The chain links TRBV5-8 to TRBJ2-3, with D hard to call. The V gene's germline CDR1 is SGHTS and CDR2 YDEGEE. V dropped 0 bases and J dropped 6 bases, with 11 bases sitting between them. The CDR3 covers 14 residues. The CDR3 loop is CASSLERAGDTQYF. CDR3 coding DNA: TGTGCCAGCAGCTTGGAACGCGCTGGTGATACGCAGTATTTT.

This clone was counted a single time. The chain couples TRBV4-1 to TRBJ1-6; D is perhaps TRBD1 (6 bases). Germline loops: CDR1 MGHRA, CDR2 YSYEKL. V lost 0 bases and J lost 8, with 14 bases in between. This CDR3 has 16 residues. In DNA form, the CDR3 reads TGCGCCAGCAGCCAAGAGCAGGGGAGGTTTGATTCACCCCTCCACTTT. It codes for CASSQEQGRFDSPLHF.

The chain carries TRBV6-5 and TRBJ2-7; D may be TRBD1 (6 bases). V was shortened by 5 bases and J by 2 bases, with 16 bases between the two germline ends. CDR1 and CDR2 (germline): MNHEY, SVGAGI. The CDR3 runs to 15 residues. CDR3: CASSKLDRGPYEQYF. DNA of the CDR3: TGTGCCAGCAGTAAATTGGACAGAGGGCCCTACGAGCAGTACTTC.

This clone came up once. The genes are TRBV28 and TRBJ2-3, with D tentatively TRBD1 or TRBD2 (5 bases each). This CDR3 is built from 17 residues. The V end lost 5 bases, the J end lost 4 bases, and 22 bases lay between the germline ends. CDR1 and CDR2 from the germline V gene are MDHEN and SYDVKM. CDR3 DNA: TGTGCCAGCAGTCCTCCGGGACGACCAGTGGGACCAGATACGCAGTATTTT. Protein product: CASSPPGRPVGPDTQYF. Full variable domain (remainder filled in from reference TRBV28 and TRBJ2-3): DVKVTQSSRYLVKRTGEKVFLECVQDMDHENMFWYRQDPGLGLRLIYFSYDVKMKEKGDIPEGYSVSREKKERFSLILESASTNQTSMYLCASSPPGRPVGPDTQYFGPGTRLTVL.

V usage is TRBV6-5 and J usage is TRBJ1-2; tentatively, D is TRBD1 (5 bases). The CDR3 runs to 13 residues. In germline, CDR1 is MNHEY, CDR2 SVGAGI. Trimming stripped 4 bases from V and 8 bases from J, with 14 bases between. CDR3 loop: CASSFDRQRGYTF. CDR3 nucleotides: TGTGCCAGCAGTTTCGACAGACAGCGAGGCTACACCTTC.

This chain's CDR3 is CASVRQGLPYEQYF. CDR3 coding DNA: TGTGCCAGCGTAAGGCAGGGCCTTCCCTACGAGCAGTACTTC. This chain connects TRBV6-5 to TRBJ2-7; possible D gene TRBD1, 5 bases. Trimming took 8 bases from V and 2 from J, leaving 16 bases between them. The CDR3 length is 14 residues. In germline, CDR1 is MNHEY, CDR2 SVGAGI.

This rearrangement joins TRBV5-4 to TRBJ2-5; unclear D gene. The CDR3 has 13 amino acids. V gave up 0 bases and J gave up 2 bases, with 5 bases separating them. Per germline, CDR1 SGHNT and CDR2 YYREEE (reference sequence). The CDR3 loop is CASSLGSQETQYF. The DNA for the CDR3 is TGTGCCAGCAGCTTGGGCAGTCAAGAGACCCAGTACTTC.

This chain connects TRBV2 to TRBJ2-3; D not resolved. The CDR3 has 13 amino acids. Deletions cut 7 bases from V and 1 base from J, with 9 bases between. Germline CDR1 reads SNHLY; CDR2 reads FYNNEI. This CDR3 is CASKDRGTDTQYF. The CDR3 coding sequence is TGTGCCAGCAAGGATAGGGGCACAGATACGCAGTATTTT.

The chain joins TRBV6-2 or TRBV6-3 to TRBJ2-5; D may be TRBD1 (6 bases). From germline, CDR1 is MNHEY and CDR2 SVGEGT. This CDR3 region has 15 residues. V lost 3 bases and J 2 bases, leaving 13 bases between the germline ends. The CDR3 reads CASSYPGTTQETQYF. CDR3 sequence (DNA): TGTGCCAGCAGTTATCCCGGGACAACTCAAGAGACCCAGTACTTC.

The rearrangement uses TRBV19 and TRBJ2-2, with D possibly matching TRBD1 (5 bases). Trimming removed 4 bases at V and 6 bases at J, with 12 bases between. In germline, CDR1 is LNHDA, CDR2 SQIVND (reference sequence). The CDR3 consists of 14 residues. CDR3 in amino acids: CASSTLQGAGELFF. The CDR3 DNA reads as TGTGCCAGTAGTACCCTCCAAGGGGCCGGGGAGCTGTTTTTT.

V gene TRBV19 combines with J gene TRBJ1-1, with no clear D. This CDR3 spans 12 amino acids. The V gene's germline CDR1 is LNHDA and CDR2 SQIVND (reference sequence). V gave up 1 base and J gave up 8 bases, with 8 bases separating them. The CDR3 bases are TGTGCCAGTAGTATAGGCCAAGCGGAAGCTTTCTTT. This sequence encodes CASSIGQAEAFF.

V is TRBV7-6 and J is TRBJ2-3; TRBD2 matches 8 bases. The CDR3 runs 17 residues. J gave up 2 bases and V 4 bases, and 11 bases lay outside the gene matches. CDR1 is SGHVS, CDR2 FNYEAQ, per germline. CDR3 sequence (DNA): TGTGCCAGCAGCTCAAACTCTCTAGCGGGCCCCACAGATACGCAGTATTTT. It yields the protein CASSSNSLAGPTDTQYF.

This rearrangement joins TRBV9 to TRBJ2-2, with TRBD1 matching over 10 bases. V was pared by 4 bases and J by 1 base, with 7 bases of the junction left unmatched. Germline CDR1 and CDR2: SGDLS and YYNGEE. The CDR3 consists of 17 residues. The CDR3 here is CASSRAGTGVNTGELFF. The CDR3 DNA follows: TGTGCCAGCAGCAGAGCCGGGACAGGGGTGAACACCGGGGAGCTGTTTTTT.

CDR3 nucleotides: TGTGCCAGCGGTGGACTAGCGGGAGGCAAGGGTGGCACAGATACGCAGTATTTT. This gives the protein CASGGLAGGKGGTDTQYF. The rearrangement links TRBV28 to TRBJ2-3; 14 bases map to TRBD2. The length of the CDR3 is 18 residues. V lost 8 bases, J lost 1 base, and 11 bases stayed unmatched. Germline loops: CDR1 MDHEN, CDR2 SYDVKM.

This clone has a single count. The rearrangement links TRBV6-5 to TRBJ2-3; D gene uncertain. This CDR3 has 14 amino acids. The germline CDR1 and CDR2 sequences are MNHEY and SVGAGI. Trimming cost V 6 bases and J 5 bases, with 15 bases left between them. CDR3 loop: CASSRLSQKDTQYF. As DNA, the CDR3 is TGTGCCAGCAGCCGCCTCTCCCAGAAAGATACGCAGTATTTT.

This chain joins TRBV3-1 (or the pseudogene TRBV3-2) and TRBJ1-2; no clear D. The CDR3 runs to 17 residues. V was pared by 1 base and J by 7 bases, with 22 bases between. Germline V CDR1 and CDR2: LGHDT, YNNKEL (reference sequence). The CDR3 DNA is TGTGCCAGCAGCCAAGGGCGGGCCGAGAGACTCAGAGGTGGCTACACCTTC. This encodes CASSQGRAERLRGGYTF.

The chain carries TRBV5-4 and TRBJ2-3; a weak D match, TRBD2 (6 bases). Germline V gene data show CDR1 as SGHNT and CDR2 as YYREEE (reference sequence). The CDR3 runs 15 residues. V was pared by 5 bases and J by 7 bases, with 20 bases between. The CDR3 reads CASRTGTEGRNTQYF. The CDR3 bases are TGTGCCAGCAGAACCGGGACGGAGGGTAGAAATACGCAGTATTTT.

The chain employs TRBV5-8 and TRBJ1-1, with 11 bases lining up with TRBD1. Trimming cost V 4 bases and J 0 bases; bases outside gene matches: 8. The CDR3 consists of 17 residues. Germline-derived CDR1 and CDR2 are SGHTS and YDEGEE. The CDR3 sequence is CASSLGTGGLMNTEAFF. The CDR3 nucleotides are TGTGCCAGCAGCCTTGGGACAGGGGGTCTCATGAACACTGAAGCTTTCTTT. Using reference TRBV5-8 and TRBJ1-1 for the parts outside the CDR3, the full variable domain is EAGVTQSPTHLIKTRGQQATLRCSPISGHTSVYWYQQALGLGLQFLLWYDEGEERNRGNFPPRFSGRQFPNYSSELNVNALELEDSALYLCASSLGTGGLMNTEAFFGQGTRLTVV.

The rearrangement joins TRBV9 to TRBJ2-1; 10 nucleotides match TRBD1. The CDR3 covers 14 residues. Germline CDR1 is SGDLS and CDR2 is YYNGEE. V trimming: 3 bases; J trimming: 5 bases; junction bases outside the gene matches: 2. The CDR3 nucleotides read TGTGCCAGCAGCGCCGGACAGGGGGACAATGAGCAGTTCTTC. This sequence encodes CASSAGQGDNEQFF.

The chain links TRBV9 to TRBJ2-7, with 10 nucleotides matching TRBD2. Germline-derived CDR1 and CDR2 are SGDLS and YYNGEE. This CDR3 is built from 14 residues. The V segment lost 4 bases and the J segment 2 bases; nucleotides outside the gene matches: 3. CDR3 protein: CASSTGTSAYEQYF. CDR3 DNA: TGTGCCAGCAGCACAGGGACTAGCGCCTACGAGCAGTACTTC.